This T cell receptor (beta chain) stems from a study of human T cells and chemical hapten exposure. MiXCR was run by TCRdb on the RACE reads, yielding one entry per CDR3 protein. The sample yields over 70,000 distinct CDR3 sequences, 11% seen once. CDR3 size: 11 residues. Trimming took 5 bases from V and 5 from J, leaving 6 bases between them. Germline-derived CDR1 and CDR2 are SQVTM and ANQGSEA. General observations from the study: Following DPC sensitization, TCRs present above 1 in 1000 frequency showed no change. Expanded TCRs grouped into significantly more large CDR3 similarity clusters than controls produced.

This clonotype appeared a few times. Its antigen remains unidentified. Time point noted: patch test 3, about 24 weeks after DPC sensitization. The treatment: therapeutic diphenylcyclopropenone sensitization with weekly scalp DPC. Donors were 18 to 70-year-old alopecia patients suitable for DPC. The source was whole blood, collected in connection with sensitization to the hapten diphenylcyclopropenone (DPC). This TCR was sampled from a woman in her twenties or thirties with alopecia areata. Some clones in this sample may be carry-over from other donors' samples. This chain connects TRBV29-1 to TRBJ1-4; D unresolved. This CDR3 is CSVLQNEKLFF. In DNA, the CDR3 is TGCAGCGTTCTGCAAAATGAAAAACTGTTTTTT.